A selection of T cell receptor beta chains follows, all from one sample in a study of response to subunit inactivated influenza vaccine. TCRdb ran MiXCR on the RT-PCR reads and lists one entry per CDR3 protein. Of almost 600,000 distinct CDR3 sequences in the sample, 14% were seen once. Sequenced here: PBMCs from blood, sampled 11 to 12 days after vaccination. The origin of the receptors is a man between 50 and 59 years old who received an inactivated influenza vaccine. Each CDR3 is given with its conserved first and last residue. Fields, in order: V gene, clone size, J gene, D gene, CDR3 DNA, CDR3 protein. A D gene is named only where the DNA matches it firmly. Only some rows state a clone size, as once, few, many or a class for expanded clones.

V gene: TRBV29-1
clone size: -
J gene: TRBJ1-1
D gene: -
CDR3 DNA: TGCAGCGTACAGGTTCTGAACACTGAAGCTTTCTTT
CDR3 protein: CSVQVLNTEAFF

V gene: TRBV7-2
clone size: few
J gene: TRBJ2-3
D gene: -
CDR3 DNA: TGTGCCAGCAGCTTAGCCGCACGGGGACCCGAGCAGTATTTT
CDR3 protein: CASSLAARGPEQYF

V gene: TRBV11-2
clone size: few
J gene: TRBJ2-2
D gene: -
CDR3 DNA: TGTGCCAGCAGCTCCGTAGGGCGACTTCGCACCGGGGAGCTGTTTTTT
CDR3 protein: CASSSVGRLRTGELFF

V gene: TRBV7-9
clone size: -
J gene: TRBJ2-7
D gene: -
CDR3 DNA: TGTGCCAGCAGCTTAGGCCCGGGAACCTACGAGCAGTACTTC
CDR3 protein: CASSLGPGTYEQYF

V gene: TRBV19
clone size: -
J gene: TRBJ2-1
D gene: TRBD2
CDR3 DNA: TGTGCCAGTAGTATCGGGTCTAGCGGGAGAAATGAGCAGTTCTTC
CDR3 protein: CASSIGSSGRNEQFF

V gene: TRBV5-1
clone size: once
J gene: TRBJ2-2
D gene: -
CDR3 DNA: TGCGCCAGCAGCTTGGGACAGTTTAACACCGGGGAGCTGTTTTTT
CDR3 protein: CASSLGQFNTGELFF

V gene: TRBV11-3
clone size: -
J gene: TRBJ2-2
D gene: -
CDR3 DNA: TGTGCCAGCAGCATCTCAGGGTTATCCGGGGAGCTGTTTTTT
CDR3 protein: CASSISGLSGELFF

V gene: TRBV15
clone size: few
J gene: TRBJ2-3
D gene: TRBD1
CDR3 DNA: TGTGCCACGATCGACAGGGGGCGGGCAGATACGCAGTATTTT
CDR3 protein: CATIDRGRADTQYF

V gene: TRBV24-1
clone size: few
J gene: TRBJ2-1
D gene: TRBD2
CDR3 DNA: TGTGCCACCGGCCCCGCAGCCGGGACTAGCGGGACAAATGAGCAGTTCTTC
CDR3 protein: CATGPAAGTSGTNEQFF

V gene: TRBV6-5
clone size: few
J gene: TRBJ2-7
D gene: -
CDR3 DNA: TGTGCCAGCAAGGGGCATTGGGACGAGCAGTACTTC
CDR3 protein: CASKGHWDEQYF

V gene: TRBV12-3/TRBV12-4
clone size: once
J gene: TRBJ2-3
D gene: TRBD2
CDR3 DNA: TGTGCCAGCAGCCGAACTAGCGGGGGGGCAAATACGCAGTATTTT
CDR3 protein: CASSRTSGGANTQYF

V gene: TRBV20-1
clone size: few
J gene: TRBJ2-7
D gene: TRBD1
CDR3 DNA: TGCAGTGCTAGACCCGGGACAGGGATCGGCGAGCAGTACTTC
CDR3 protein: CSARPGTGIGEQYF

V gene: TRBV20-1
clone size: -
J gene: TRBJ2-3
D gene: -
CDR3 DNA: TGCAGTGCTAGAGTTTCTCGCGGTCACTCGGATACGCAGTATTTT
CDR3 protein: CSARVSRGHSDTQYF

V gene: TRBV28
clone size: -
J gene: TRBJ2-6
D gene: -
CDR3 DNA: TGTGCCAGCAGTTTTCCCGCCTACAGGGCTGGCGGGGCCAACGTCCTGACTTTC
CDR3 protein: CASSFPAYRAGGANVLTF

V gene: TRBV12-3/TRBV12-4
clone size: -
J gene: TRBJ2-7
D gene: -
CDR3 DNA: TGTGCCAGCAGGCGTAGGGAGTACGAGCAGTACTTC
CDR3 protein: CASRRREYEQYF

V gene: TRBV27
clone size: few
J gene: TRBJ2-3
D gene: -
CDR3 DNA: TGTGCCAGCAGAACGTATAGAGGGGGCACAGATACGCAGTATTTT
CDR3 protein: CASRTYRGGTDTQYF

V gene: TRBV10-2
clone size: few
J gene: TRBJ2-7
D gene: -
CDR3 DNA: TGCGCCAGCAGTGAGTCGAGGGGTGCCGAGCAGTACTTC
CDR3 protein: CASSESRGAEQYF

V gene: TRBV28
clone size: -
J gene: TRBJ2-1
D gene: TRBD2
CDR3 DNA: TGTGCCAGCAGTGGAGGCGGCGGGAGGTACAGTGAGCAGTTCTTC
CDR3 protein: CASSGGGGRYSEQFF

V gene: TRBV7-8
clone size: many
J gene: TRBJ2-5
D gene: -
CDR3 DNA: TGTGCCAGCAGCTTAGTTTTCCCGGGGGCTAAACAAGAGACCCAGTACTTC
CDR3 protein: CASSLVFPGAKQETQYF

V gene: TRBV4-3
clone size: -
J gene: TRBJ2-2
D gene: TRBD2
CDR3 DNA: TGCGCCAGCAGCCCAGGACTAGGCCTGAACACCGGGGAGCTGTTTTTT
CDR3 protein: CASSPGLGLNTGELFF

V gene: TRBV6-5
clone size: few
J gene: TRBJ1-2
D gene: -
CDR3 DNA: TGTGCCAGCAGTTACTCGGGCTCTGACTATGGCTACACCTTC
CDR3 protein: CASSYSGSDYGYTF

V gene: TRBV12-3/TRBV12-4
clone size: few
J gene: TRBJ1-4
D gene: -
CDR3 DNA: TGTGCCAGCAGTTTGGGGAATCAGGAAAAACTGTTTTTT
CDR3 protein: CASSLGNQEKLFF

V gene: TRBV20-1
clone size: few
J gene: TRBJ2-7
D gene: -
CDR3 DNA: TGCAGTGCAAACTTAGACAGCCTGATAAACTACGAGCAGTACTTC
CDR3 protein: CSANLDSLINYEQYF

V gene: TRBV5-5
clone size: few
J gene: TRBJ2-3
D gene: TRBD1
CDR3 DNA: TGTGCCAGCAGCTTGGAGGGACAGGGGTTAGATACGCAGTATTTT
CDR3 protein: CASSLEGQGLDTQYF

V gene: TRBV20-1
clone size: -
J gene: TRBJ2-7
D gene: -
CDR3 DNA: TGCAGTGCTAACAAACAGGTCCGACTCCACGAGCAGTACTTC
CDR3 protein: CSANKQVRLHEQYF

V gene: TRBV24-1
clone size: few
J gene: TRBJ2-2
D gene: TRBD1
CDR3 DNA: TGTGCCACCAGTGACTTGAGGGACAGTGTCACCGGGGAGCTGTTTTTT
CDR3 protein: CATSDLRDSVTGELFF

V gene: TRBV12-3/TRBV12-4
clone size: few
J gene: TRBJ2-5
D gene: -
CDR3 DNA: TGTGCCAGCAGCCCTAGCGTTATTGGGGAGACCCAGTACTTC
CDR3 protein: CASSPSVIGETQYF

V gene: TRBV20-1
clone size: -
J gene: TRBJ2-3
D gene: -
CDR3 DNA: TGCAGTGCCCAGGTGGGGTACGAGGCAGATACGCAGTATTTT
CDR3 protein: CSAQVGYEADTQYF

V gene: TRBV11-2
clone size: once
J gene: TRBJ2-7
D gene: TRBD1
CDR3 DNA: TGTGCCAGCAGCTTTTTACAGGGGGCATCTAAGGGGCAATACGAGCAGTACTTC
CDR3 protein: CASSFLQGASKGQYEQYF

V gene: TRBV11-2
clone size: -
J gene: TRBJ1-2
D gene: TRBD1
CDR3 DNA: TGTGCCAGCAGCCAACGGGACAGGGGGTATGGCTACACCTTC
CDR3 protein: CASSQRDRGYGYTF

V gene: TRBV7-8
clone size: -
J gene: TRBJ2-7
D gene: -
CDR3 DNA: TGTGCCAGCAGTTGGAAGCGTCGACTTACAATACCCTACGAGCAGTACTTC
CDR3 protein: CASSWKRRLTIPYEQYF

V gene: TRBV5-1
clone size: -
J gene: TRBJ2-3
D gene: TRBD2
CDR3 DNA: TGCGCCAGCAGCTTGGCCGGTAGCGGGGGGTCTAGCACAGATACGCAGTATTTT
CDR3 protein: CASSLAGSGGSSTDTQYF

V gene: TRBV20-1
clone size: few
J gene: TRBJ2-1
D gene: TRBD2
CDR3 DNA: TGCAGTGCTAGAAGGCGCGGGAGCTACAATGAGCAGTTCTTC
CDR3 protein: CSARRRGSYNEQFF

V gene: TRBV5-1
clone size: -
J gene: TRBJ2-7
D gene: -
CDR3 DNA: TGCGCCAGCAGCTTGAAGTTGGACCTCGGGCACGTTGCGGCGAGCGCAAGGGAGCAGTACTTC
CDR3 protein: CASSLKLDLGHVAASAREQYF

V gene: TRBV6-5
clone size: -
J gene: TRBJ2-2
D gene: -
CDR3 DNA: TGTGCCAGCAGTTACTCGAGGGGGACCACCGGGGAGCTGTTTTTT
CDR3 protein: CASSYSRGTTGELFF

V gene: TRBV3-1
clone size: few
J gene: TRBJ2-3
D gene: -
CDR3 DNA: TGTGCCAGCAGCCAGGGCTGGAGTTCGGGCGATACGCAGTATTTT
CDR3 protein: CASSQGWSSGDTQYF

V gene: TRBV19
clone size: few
J gene: TRBJ1-5
D gene: -
CDR3 DNA: TGTGCCAGTAGTATAGTGCAGGGGTCGGGCAATCAGCCCCAGCATTTT
CDR3 protein: CASSIVQGSGNQPQHF

V gene: TRBV14
clone size: -
J gene: TRBJ2-1
D gene: -
CDR3 DNA: TGTGCCAGCAGCGGAGGGCTATACTCCTACAATGAGCAGTTCTTC
CDR3 protein: CASSGGLYSYNEQFF

V gene: TRBV10-3
clone size: -
J gene: TRBJ2-7
D gene: TRBD1
CDR3 DNA: TGTGCCATCAGTCCCGGGACAGAAAACGAGCAGTACTTC
CDR3 protein: CAISPGTENEQYF

V gene: TRBV7-9
clone size: -
J gene: TRBJ1-2
D gene: TRBD1
CDR3 DNA: TGTGCCAGCAGCTTATTGGGACAGGGGAAGTTCGGCTACACCTTC
CDR3 protein: CASSLLGQGKFGYTF

V gene: TRBV5-1
clone size: -
J gene: TRBJ2-3
D gene: TRBD1
CDR3 DNA: TGCGCCAGCAGCTTGGCCGACAGGGGGGGCACAGATACGCAGTATTTT
CDR3 protein: CASSLADRGGTDTQYF

V gene: TRBV5-1
clone size: many
J gene: TRBJ2-7
D gene: -
CDR3 DNA: TGCGCCAGCAGCTTGGCGGAGACCTACGAGCAGTACTTC
CDR3 protein: CASSLAETYEQYF

V gene: TRBV29-1
clone size: -
J gene: TRBJ2-1
D gene: -
CDR3 DNA: TGCAGCGTTGAAGGGGCGCGCAATGAGCAGTTCTTC
CDR3 protein: CSVEGARNEQFF

V gene: TRBV7-2
clone size: few
J gene: TRBJ2-1
D gene: -
CDR3 DNA: TGTGCCAGCAGCTCGATGGCGGGGTACAATGAGCAGTTCTTC
CDR3 protein: CASSSMAGYNEQFF

V gene: TRBV6-1
clone size: -
J gene: TRBJ2-1
D gene: TRBD2
CDR3 DNA: TGTGCCAGTACCACGACTAGCGGTAATTACAATGAGCAGTTCTTC
CDR3 protein: CASTTTSGNYNEQFF

V gene: TRBV20-1
clone size: -
J gene: TRBJ1-3
D gene: -
CDR3 DNA: TGCAGTGCTAGCTCTGGAAACACCATATATTTT
CDR3 protein: CSASSGNTIYF

V gene: TRBV25-1
clone size: few
J gene: TRBJ1-2
D gene: -
CDR3 DNA: TGTGCCAGCGGCACCGGCACGGGCTACACCTTC
CDR3 protein: CASGTGTGYTF

V gene: TRBV7-2
clone size: -
J gene: TRBJ1-1
D gene: TRBD1
CDR3 DNA: TGTGCCAGCAGCTCTGGACAGGGGATGAACACTGAAGCTTTCTTT
CDR3 protein: CASSSGQGMNTEAFF

V gene: TRBV10-3
clone size: -
J gene: TRBJ2-2
D gene: TRBD2
CDR3 DNA: TGTGCCATCAACACCGGGACTAGCGGTGCCGGGGAGCTGTTTTTT
CDR3 protein: CAINTGTSGAGELFF

V gene: TRBV20-1
clone size: -
J gene: TRBJ1-1
D gene: -
CDR3 DNA: TGCAGTGCTATCACAGGACCGAGCACTGAAGCTTTCTTT
CDR3 protein: CSAITGPSTEAFF

V gene: TRBV5-1
clone size: -
J gene: TRBJ2-1
D gene: -
CDR3 DNA: TGCGCCAGCAGCTCATCCTGGGCCTACAATGAGCAGTTCTTC
CDR3 protein: CASSSSWAYNEQFF

V gene: TRBV3-1
clone size: -
J gene: TRBJ2-1
D gene: -
CDR3 DNA: TGTGCCAGCAGCCAGGGGCGGATACGGATGAATGAGCAGTTCTTC
CDR3 protein: CASSQGRIRMNEQFF

V gene: TRBV12-3/TRBV12-4
clone size: few
J gene: TRBJ1-4
D gene: TRBD1
CDR3 DNA: TGTGCCAGCAGTCCAGGAACAGGGGCGAATGAAAAACTGTTTTTT
CDR3 protein: CASSPGTGANEKLFF

V gene: TRBV4-3
clone size: -
J gene: TRBJ1-2
D gene: -
CDR3 DNA: TGCGCCAGCAGCCAAGGGTACAGGTCTAACTATGGCTACACCTTC
CDR3 protein: CASSQGYRSNYGYTF

V gene: TRBV9
clone size: many
J gene: TRBJ1-2
D gene: TRBD1
CDR3 DNA: TGTGCCAGCAGCGTCGAACAGGGGGCAGGATCTGGCTATGGCTACACCTTC
CDR3 protein: CASSVEQGAGSGYGYTF

V gene: TRBV12-3/TRBV12-4
clone size: -
J gene: TRBJ2-5
D gene: TRBD2
CDR3 DNA: TGTGCCAGCAGTGAGACTAGCGGGTACCAAGAGACCCAGTACTTC
CDR3 protein: CASSETSGYQETQYF